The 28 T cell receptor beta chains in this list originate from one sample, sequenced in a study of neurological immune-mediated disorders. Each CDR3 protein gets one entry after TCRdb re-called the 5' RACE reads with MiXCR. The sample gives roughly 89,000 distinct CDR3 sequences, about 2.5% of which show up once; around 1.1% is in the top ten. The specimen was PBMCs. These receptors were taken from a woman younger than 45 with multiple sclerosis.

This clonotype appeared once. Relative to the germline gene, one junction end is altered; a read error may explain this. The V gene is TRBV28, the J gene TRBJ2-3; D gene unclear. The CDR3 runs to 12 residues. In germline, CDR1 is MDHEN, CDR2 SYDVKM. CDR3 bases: TGTGACAGCAGTGAGTTTGCAGATACGCAGTATTTT. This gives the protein CDSSEFADTQYF. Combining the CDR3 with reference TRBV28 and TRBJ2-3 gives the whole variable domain DVKVTQSSRYLVKRTGEKVFLECVQDMDHENMFWYRQDPGLGLRLIYFSYDVKMKEKGDIPEGYSVSREKKERFSLILESASTNQTSMYLCDSSEFADTQYFGPGTRLTVL.

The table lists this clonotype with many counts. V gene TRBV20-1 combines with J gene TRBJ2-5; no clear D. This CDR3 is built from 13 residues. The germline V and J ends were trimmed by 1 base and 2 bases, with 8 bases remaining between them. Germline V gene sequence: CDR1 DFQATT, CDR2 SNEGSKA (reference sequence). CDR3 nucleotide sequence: TGCAGTGCTAGAGCGACAATTCAAGAGACCCAGTACTTC. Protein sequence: CSARATIQETQYF.

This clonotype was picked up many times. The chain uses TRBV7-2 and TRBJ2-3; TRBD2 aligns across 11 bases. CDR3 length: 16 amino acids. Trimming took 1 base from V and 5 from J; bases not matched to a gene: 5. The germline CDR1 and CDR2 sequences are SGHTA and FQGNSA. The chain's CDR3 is CASSLELAGGVDTQYF. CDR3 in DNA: TGTGCCAGCAGCTTAGAGCTAGCGGGAGGCGTAGATACGCAGTATTTT.

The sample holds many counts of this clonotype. DNA of the CDR3: TGCAGTGCTAGAGATTTCGCGGGAGGGGACTACAATGAGCAGTTCTTC. As protein: CSARDFAGGDYNEQFF. This chain joins TRBV20-1 and TRBJ2-1; the match to TRBD2 covers 9 bases. The ends lost 0 bases at V and 3 bases at J; junction bases unmatched: 6. The CDR3 loop spans 16 amino acids. CDR1 DFQATT and CDR2 SNEGSKA come from the germline V gene (reference sequence).

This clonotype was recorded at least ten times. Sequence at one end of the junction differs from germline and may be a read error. The CDR3 bases are TGTCCCAGCAGCACCACCCTCCGCCAGGCGGGTGGAGAGACCCAGTACTTC. It is translated as CPSSTTLRQAGGETQYF. J is TRBJ2-5 and V is TRBV12-3 or TRBV12-4; possibly TRBD2 for D (5 bases). CDR3 size: 17 residues.

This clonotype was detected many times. The CDR3 sequence is CSARDRVHRNIQYF. CDR3 nucleotides: TGCAGTGCTAGAGATCGGGTACATCGGAACATTCAGTACTTC. V gene TRBV20-1 combines with J gene TRBJ2-4; no definite D call. Germline V gene sequence: CDR1 DFQATT, CDR2 SNEGSKA (reference sequence). CDR3 length: 14 residues. Deletions cut 0 bases from V and 7 bases from J, with 13 bases between.

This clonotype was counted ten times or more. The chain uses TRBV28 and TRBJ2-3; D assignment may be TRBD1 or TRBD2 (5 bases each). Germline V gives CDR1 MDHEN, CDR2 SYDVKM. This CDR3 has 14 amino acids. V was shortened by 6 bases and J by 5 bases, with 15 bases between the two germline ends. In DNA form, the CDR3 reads TGTGCCAGCAGGCCCTCGACGGGACGAGATACGCAGTATTTT. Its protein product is CASRPSTGRDTQYF.

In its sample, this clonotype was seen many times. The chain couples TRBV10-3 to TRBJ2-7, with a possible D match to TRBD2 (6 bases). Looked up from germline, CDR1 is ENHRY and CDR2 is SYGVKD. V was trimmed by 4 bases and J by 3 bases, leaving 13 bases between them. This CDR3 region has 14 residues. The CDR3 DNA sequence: TGTGCCATCAGTGGCCAGACTAGTTTCTACGAGCAGTACTTC. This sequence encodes CAISGQTSFYEQYF.

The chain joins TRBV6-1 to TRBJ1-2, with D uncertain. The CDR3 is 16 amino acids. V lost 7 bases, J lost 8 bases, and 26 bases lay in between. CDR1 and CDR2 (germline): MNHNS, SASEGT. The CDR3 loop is CASMRLRPSDPRGYTF. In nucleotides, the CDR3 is TGTGCCAGCATGCGGCTTAGACCCAGCGACCCGAGGGGCTACACCTTC.

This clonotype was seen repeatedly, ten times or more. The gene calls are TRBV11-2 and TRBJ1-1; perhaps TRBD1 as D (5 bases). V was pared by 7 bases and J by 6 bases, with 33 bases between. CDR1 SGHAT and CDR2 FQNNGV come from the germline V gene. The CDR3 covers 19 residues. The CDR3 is CASNPGPGQGGYERAEAFF. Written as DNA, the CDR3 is TGTGCCAGCAACCCCGGACCTGGGCAGGGTGGCTATGAACGGGCTGAAGCTTTCTTT.

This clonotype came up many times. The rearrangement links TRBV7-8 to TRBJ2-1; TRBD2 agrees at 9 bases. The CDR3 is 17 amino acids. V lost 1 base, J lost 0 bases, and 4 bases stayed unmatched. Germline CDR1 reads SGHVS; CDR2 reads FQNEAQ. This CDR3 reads CASSLGAGGLSYNEQFF. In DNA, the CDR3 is TGTGCCAGCAGCTTAGGAGCGGGAGGCCTCTCCTACAATGAGCAGTTCTTC. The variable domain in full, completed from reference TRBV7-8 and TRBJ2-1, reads GAGVSQSPRYKVAKRGQDVALRCDPISGHVSLFWYQQALGQGPEFLTYFQNEAQLDKSGLPSDRFFAERPEGSVSTLKIQRTQQEDSAVYLCASSLGAGGLSYNEQFFGPGTRLTVL.

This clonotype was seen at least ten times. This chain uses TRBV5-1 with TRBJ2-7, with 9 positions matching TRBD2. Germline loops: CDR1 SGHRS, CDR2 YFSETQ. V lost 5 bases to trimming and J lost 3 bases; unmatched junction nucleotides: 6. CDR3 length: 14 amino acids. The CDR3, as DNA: TGCGCCAGCAGGCGGGAGGGGATCTTCTACGAGCAGTACTTC. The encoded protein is CASRREGIFYEQYF.

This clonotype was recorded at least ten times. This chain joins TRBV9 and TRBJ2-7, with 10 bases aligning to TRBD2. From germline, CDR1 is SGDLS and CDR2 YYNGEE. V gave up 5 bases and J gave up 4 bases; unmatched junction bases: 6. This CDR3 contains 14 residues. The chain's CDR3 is CASSPRTSGYEQYF. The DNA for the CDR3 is TGTGCCAGCAGTCCACGGACTAGCGGTTACGAGCAGTACTTC.

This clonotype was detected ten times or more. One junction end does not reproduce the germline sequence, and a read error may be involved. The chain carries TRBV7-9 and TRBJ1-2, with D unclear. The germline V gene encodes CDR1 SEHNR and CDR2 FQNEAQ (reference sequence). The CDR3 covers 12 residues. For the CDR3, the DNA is TGTGCCAGCAGTCCAGCCTCGCGTGGCCACACCTTC. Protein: CASSPASRGHTF.

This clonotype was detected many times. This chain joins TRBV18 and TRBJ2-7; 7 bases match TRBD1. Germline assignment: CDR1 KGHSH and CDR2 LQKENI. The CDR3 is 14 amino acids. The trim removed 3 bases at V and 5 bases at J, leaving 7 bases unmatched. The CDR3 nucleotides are TGTGCCAGCTCACCCACGACAGGGCTACACGAGCAGTACTTC. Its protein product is CASSPTTGLHEQYF.

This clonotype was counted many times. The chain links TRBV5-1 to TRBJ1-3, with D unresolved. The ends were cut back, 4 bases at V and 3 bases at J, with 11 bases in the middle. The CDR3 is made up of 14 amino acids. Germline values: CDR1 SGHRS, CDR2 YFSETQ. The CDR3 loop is CASSLGDNGNTIYF. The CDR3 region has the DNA TGCGCCAGCAGCCTCGGGGATAATGGAAACACCATATATTTT.

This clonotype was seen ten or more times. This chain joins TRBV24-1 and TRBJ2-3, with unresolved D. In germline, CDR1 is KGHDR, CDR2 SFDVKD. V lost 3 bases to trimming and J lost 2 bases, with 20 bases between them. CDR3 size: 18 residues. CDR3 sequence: CATSDVSQRPLDTDTQYF. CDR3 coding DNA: TGTGCCACCAGTGATGTAAGTCAGAGACCGCTCGACACAGATACGCAGTATTTT.

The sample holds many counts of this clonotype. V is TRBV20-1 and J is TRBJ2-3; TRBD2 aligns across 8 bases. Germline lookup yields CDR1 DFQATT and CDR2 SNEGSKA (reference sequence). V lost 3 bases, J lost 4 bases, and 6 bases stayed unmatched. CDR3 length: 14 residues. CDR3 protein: CSASSREGADTQYF. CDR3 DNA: TGCAGTGCTAGTTCCCGGGAGGGGGCAGATACGCAGTATTTT.

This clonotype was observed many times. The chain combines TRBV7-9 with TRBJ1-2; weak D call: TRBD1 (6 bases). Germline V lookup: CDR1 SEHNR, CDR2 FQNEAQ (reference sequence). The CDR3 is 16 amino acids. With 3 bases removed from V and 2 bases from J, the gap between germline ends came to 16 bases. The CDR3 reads CASSFPKRDTNYGYTF. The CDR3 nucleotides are TGTGCCAGCAGCTTTCCGAAAAGGGACACCAACTATGGCTACACCTTC.

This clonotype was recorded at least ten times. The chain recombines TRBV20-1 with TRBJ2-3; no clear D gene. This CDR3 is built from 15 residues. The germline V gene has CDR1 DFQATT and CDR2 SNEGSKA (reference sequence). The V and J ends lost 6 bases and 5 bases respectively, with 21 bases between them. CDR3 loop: CSAQSAASPEDTQYF. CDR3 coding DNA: TGCAGTGCCCAGTCGGCAGCCTCACCTGAAGATACGCAGTATTTT.

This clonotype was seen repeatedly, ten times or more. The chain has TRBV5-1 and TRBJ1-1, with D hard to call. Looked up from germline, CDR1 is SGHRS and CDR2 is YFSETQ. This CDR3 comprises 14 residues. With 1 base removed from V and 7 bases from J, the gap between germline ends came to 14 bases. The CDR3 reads CASSLQLIDDEAFF. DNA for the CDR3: TGCGCCAGCAGCTTGCAACTGATTGACGATGAAGCTTTCTTT. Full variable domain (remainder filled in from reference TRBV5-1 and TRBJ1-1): KAGVTQTPRYLIKTRGQQVTLSCSPISGHRSVSWYQQTPGQGLQFLFEYFSETQRNKGNFPGRFSGRQFSNSRSEMNVSTLELGDSALYLCASSLQLIDDEAFFGQGTRLTVV.

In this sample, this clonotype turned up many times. CDR3 protein: CASSTGTGHNEQFF. The CDR3 DNA is TGTGCCAGCAGTACCGGGACTGGACACAATGAGCAGTTCTTC. The J gene is TRBJ2-1, the V gene TRBV27; tentative D call: TRBD2 (6 bases). Trimming shortened V by 5 bases and J by 5 bases, and 13 bases separated the two germline ends. The germline gives CDR1 MNHEY, CDR2 SMNVEV (reference sequence). The CDR3 loop spans 14 amino acids.

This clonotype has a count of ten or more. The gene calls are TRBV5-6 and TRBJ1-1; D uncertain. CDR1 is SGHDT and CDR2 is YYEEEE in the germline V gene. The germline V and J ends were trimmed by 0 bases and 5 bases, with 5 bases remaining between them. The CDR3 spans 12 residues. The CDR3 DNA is TGTGCCAGCAGCTTGGTTTGGACTGAAGCTTTCTTT. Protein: CASSLVWTEAFF.

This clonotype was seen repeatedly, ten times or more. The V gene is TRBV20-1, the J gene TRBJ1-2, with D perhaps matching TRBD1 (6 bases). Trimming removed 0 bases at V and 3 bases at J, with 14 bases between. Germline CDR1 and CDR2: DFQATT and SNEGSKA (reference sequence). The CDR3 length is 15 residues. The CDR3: CSARDSQGTDYGYTF. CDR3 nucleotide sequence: TGCAGTGCTAGAGATTCTCAGGGGACGGACTATGGCTACACCTTC.

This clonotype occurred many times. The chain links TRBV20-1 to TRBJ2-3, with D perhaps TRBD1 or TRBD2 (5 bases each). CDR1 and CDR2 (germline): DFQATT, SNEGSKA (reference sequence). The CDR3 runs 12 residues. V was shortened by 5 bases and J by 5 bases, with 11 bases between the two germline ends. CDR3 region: CSAVERGDTQYF. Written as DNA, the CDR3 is TGCAGTGCTGTAGAGAGGGGAGATACGCAGTATTTT.

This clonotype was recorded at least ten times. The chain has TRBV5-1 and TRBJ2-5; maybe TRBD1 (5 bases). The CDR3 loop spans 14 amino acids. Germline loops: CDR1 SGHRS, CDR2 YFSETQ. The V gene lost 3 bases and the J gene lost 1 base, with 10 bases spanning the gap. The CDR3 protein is CASSSTRAQETQYF. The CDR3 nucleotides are TGCGCCAGCAGCTCGACCAGGGCCCAAGAGACCCAGTACTTC.

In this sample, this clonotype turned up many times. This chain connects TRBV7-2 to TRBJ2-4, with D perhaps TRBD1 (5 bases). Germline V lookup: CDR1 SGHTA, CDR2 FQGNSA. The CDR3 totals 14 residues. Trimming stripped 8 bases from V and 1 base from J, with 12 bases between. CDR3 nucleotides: TGTGCCAGCTCGCAGGGTATGGCCAAAAACATTCAGTACTTC. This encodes CASSQGMAKNIQYF.

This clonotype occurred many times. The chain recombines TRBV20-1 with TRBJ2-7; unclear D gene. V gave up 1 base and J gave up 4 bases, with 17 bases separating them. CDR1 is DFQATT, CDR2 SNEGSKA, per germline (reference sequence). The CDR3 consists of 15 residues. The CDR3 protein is CSARGLETTGYEQYF. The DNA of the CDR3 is TGCAGTGCTAGAGGTTTGGAGACCACCGGGTACGAGCAGTACTTC.